This is a list of T cell receptor beta chains from one sample in a study of beta chain features in type 1 diabetes. TCRdb's copy holds only in-frame clones and misses some; the assay was immunoSEQ multiplex PCR. The sample carries roughly 730,000 clones, 13% recorded once. The sequenced sample was naive CD4+ T cells from blood. These receptors were collected from a man between 18 and 29 years old with type 1 diabetes. Each CDR3 is given with its conserved first and last residue. Each record gives: V gene, J gene, D gene, clone size, CDR3 protein, CDR3 DNA. The D gene is left open where the match is weak. The size field is filled for only some rows; it gives once, few, many or a size class.

v_gene: TRBV18
j_gene: TRBJ1-1
d_gene: .
abundance: few
CDR3aa: CASSPPSKSSEAFF
CDR3nt: TGTGCCAGCTCACCACCTAGTAAGTCCAGCGAGGCTTTCTTT

v_gene: TRBV18
j_gene: TRBJ2-7
d_gene: .
abundance: .
CDR3aa: CASSHISGDEQYF
CDR3nt: TGTGCCAGCTCACACATTTCCGGAGATGAGCAGTACTTC

v_gene: TRBV4-1
j_gene: TRBJ2-1
d_gene: .
abundance: few
CDR3aa: CASSQPRGPNSHNEQFF
CDR3nt: TGCGCCAGCAGCCAACCTCGGGGCCCTAACAGCCACAATGAGCAGTTCTTC

v_gene: TRBV14
j_gene: TRBJ2-6
d_gene: .
abundance: many
CDR3aa: CASSPGIYAVLTF
CDR3nt: TGTGCCAGCAGCCCTGGGATTTACGCCGTCCTGACTTTC

v_gene: TRBV29-1
j_gene: TRBJ2-2
d_gene: TRBD1
abundance: few
CDR3aa: CSVELGQYTGELFF
CDR3nt: TGCAGCGTTGAATTGGGACAGTACACCGGGGAGCTGTTTTTT

v_gene: TRBV28
j_gene: TRBJ1-2
d_gene: .
abundance: .
CDR3aa: CASSIPSGYGYTF
CDR3nt: TGTGCCAGCAGTATACCGTCAGGGTATGGCTACACCTTC

v_gene: TRBV11-1
j_gene: TRBJ2-1
d_gene: .
abundance: few
CDR3aa: CASSLGEIYNEQFF
CDR3nt: TGTGCCAGCAGCTTGGGGGAGATCTACAATGAGCAGTTCTTC

v_gene: TRBV9
j_gene: TRBJ1-2
d_gene: .
abundance: .
CDR3aa: CASSPLGGTNYGYTF
CDR3nt: TGTGCCAGCAGCCCCTTGGGCGGCACTAACTATGGCTACACCTTC

v_gene: TRBV28
j_gene: TRBJ2-7
d_gene: .
abundance: few
CDR3aa: CASSLVRGPYEQYF
CDR3nt: TGTGCCAGCAGTTTGGTGCGGGGTCCCTACGAGCAGTACTTC

v_gene: TRBV11-3
j_gene: TRBJ2-3
d_gene: .
abundance: .
CDR3aa: CATALWGDITDTQYF
CDR3nt: TGTGCCACAGCGCTGTGGGGGGATATCACAGATACGCAGTATTTT

v_gene: TRBV5-1
j_gene: TRBJ1-1
d_gene: TRBD1
abundance: .
CDR3aa: CASSFQGVDTEAFF
CDR3nt: TGCGCCAGCAGCTTTCAGGGGGTCGACACTGAAGCTTTCTTT

v_gene: TRBV2
j_gene: TRBJ2-5
d_gene: .
abundance: .
CDR3aa: CASSEAKETQYF
CDR3nt: TGTGCCAGCAGTGAAGCGAAGGAGACCCAGTACTTC

v_gene: TRBV30
j_gene: TRBJ1-1
d_gene: TRBD1
abundance: .
CDR3aa: CAWNPDRKTEAFF
CDR3nt: TGTGCCTGGAACCCGGACAGGAAGACTGAAGCTTTCTTT

v_gene: TRBV27
j_gene: TRBJ2-6
d_gene: .
abundance: .
CDR3aa: CASSLLGDPGANVLTF
CDR3nt: TGTGCCAGCAGTCTATTGGGGGACCCTGGGGCCAACGTCCTGACTTTC

v_gene: TRBV5-6
j_gene: TRBJ1-1
d_gene: TRBD1
abundance: .
CDR3aa: CASSLTGGTEAFF
CDR3nt: TGTGCCAGCAGCTTGACAGGGGGCACTGAAGCTTTCTTT

v_gene: TRBV7-9
j_gene: TRBJ1-4
d_gene: .
abundance: .
CDR3aa: CASSSRQYNEKLFF
CDR3nt: TGTGCCAGCAGCTCCCGACAGTATAATGAAAAACTGTTTTTT

v_gene: TRBV18
j_gene: TRBJ1-1
d_gene: TRBD1
abundance: few
CDR3aa: CASSPRGQSYTEAFF
CDR3nt: TGTGCCAGCTCACCAAGGGGACAGTCATACACTGAAGCTTTCTTT

v_gene: TRBV7-9
j_gene: TRBJ1-4
d_gene: .
abundance: few
CDR3aa: CASSLSTQGPEKLFF
CDR3nt: TGTGCCAGCAGCTTATCAACCCAGGGGCCCGAAAAACTGTTTTTT

v_gene: TRBV30
j_gene: TRBJ1-5
d_gene: .
abundance: .
CDR3aa: CAWRIAGSQPQHF
CDR3nt: TGTGCCTGGAGAATTGCCGGGAGTCAGCCCCAGCATTTT

v_gene: TRBV4-1
j_gene: TRBJ1-5
d_gene: .
abundance: .
CDR3aa: CASSQEEGIGPQHF
CDR3nt: TGCGCCAGCAGCCAAGAGGAGGGAATTGGGCCCCAGCATTTT

v_gene: TRBV2
j_gene: TRBJ2-2
d_gene: .
abundance: .
CDR3aa: CASRIGNTGELFF
CDR3nt: TGTGCCAGCAGGATCGGGAACACCGGGGAGCTGTTTTTT

v_gene: TRBV14
j_gene: TRBJ2-3
d_gene: TRBD2
abundance: few
CDR3aa: CASSPSGGAADTQYF
CDR3nt: TGTGCCAGCAGCCCCAGCGGGGGGGCGGCAGATACGCAGTATTTT

v_gene: TRBV6-1
j_gene: TRBJ2-5
d_gene: TRBD1
abundance: .
CDR3aa: CATSGQDFQETQYF
CDR3nt: TGTGCCACCTCGGGACAGGACTTCCAAGAGACCCAGTACTTC

v_gene: TRBV5-1
j_gene: TRBJ2-7
d_gene: .
abundance: few
CDR3aa: CASSLATAYEQYF
CDR3nt: TGCGCCAGCAGCTTGGCTACAGCCTACGAGCAGTACTTC

v_gene: TRBV7-8
j_gene: TRBJ2-3
d_gene: TRBD2
abundance: few
CDR3aa: CASSLQTSGNTDTQYF
CDR3nt: TGTGCCAGCAGCCTTCAGACTAGCGGGAATACAGATACGCAGTATTTT

v_gene: TRBV13
j_gene: TRBJ1-5
d_gene: TRBD1
abundance: .
CDR3aa: CASSSNRGNQPQHF
CDR3nt: TGTGCCAGCAGCTCGAACAGGGGGAATCAGCCCCAGCATTTT

v_gene: TRBV6-6
j_gene: TRBJ2-7
d_gene: .
abundance: .
CDR3aa: CASSLESNYEQYF
CDR3nt: TGTGCCAGCAGCCTCGAGTCTAACTACGAGCAGTACTTC

v_gene: TRBV7-9
j_gene: TRBJ2-5
d_gene: .
abundance: .
CDR3aa: CASSWGGETQYF
CDR3nt: TGTGCCAGCAGCTGGGGAGGCGAGACCCAGTACTTC

v_gene: TRBV14
j_gene: TRBJ1-4
d_gene: .
abundance: .
CDR3aa: CASSHLPGKGEKLFF
CDR3nt: TGTGCCAGCAGCCACCTCCCTGGGAAGGGTGAAAAACTGTTTTTT

v_gene: TRBV7-3
j_gene: TRBJ2-5
d_gene: .
abundance: few
CDR3aa: CASSDSPRVGETQYF
CDR3nt: TGTGCCAGCAGCGATAGCCCGCGGGTAGGGGAGACCCAGTACTTC

v_gene: TRBV29-1
j_gene: TRBJ1-1
d_gene: .
abundance: .
CDR3aa: CSVEGPRGTEAFF
CDR3nt: TGCAGCGTTGAGGGACCTAGGGGCACTGAAGCTTTCTTT

v_gene: TRBV19
j_gene: TRBJ2-1
d_gene: TRBD2
abundance: few
CDR3aa: CASSAQIAGGQEQFF
CDR3nt: TGTGCCAGTAGTGCCCAAATAGCGGGGGGTCAAGAGCAGTTCTTC

v_gene: TRBV28
j_gene: TRBJ2-1
d_gene: .
abundance: .
CDR3aa: CASSPTGHDNEQFF
CDR3nt: TGTGCCAGCAGTCCCACGGGACATGACAATGAGCAGTTCTTC

v_gene: TRBV9
j_gene: TRBJ2-3
d_gene: .
abundance: few
CDR3aa: CASSVDWTGTDTQYF
CDR3nt: TGTGCCAGCAGCGTAGATTGGACTGGGACAGATACGCAGTATTTT

v_gene: TRBV30
j_gene: TRBJ1-5
d_gene: .
abundance: few
CDR3aa: CAWSVGAGNTNQPQHF
CDR3nt: TGTGCCTGGAGTGTAGGGGCAGGAAACACCAATCAGCCCCAGCATTTT

v_gene: TRBV7-2
j_gene: TRBJ2-5
d_gene: .
abundance: few
CDR3aa: CASSLVVAGQETQYF
CDR3nt: TGTGCCAGCAGCTTAGTTGTGGCAGGGCAAGAGACCCAGTACTTC

v_gene: TRBV9
j_gene: TRBJ1-4
d_gene: .
abundance: .
CDR3aa: CASSVAATNEKLFF
CDR3nt: TGTGCCAGCAGCGTAGCCGCAACTAATGAAAAACTGTTTTTT

v_gene: TRBV7-2
j_gene: TRBJ2-3
d_gene: TRBD2
abundance: .
CDR3aa: CASSLVAGVGATQYF
CDR3nt: TGTGCCAGCAGCTTAGTAGCGGGGGTGGGTGCTACGCAGTATTTT

v_gene: TRBV5-6
j_gene: TRBJ2-5
d_gene: TRBD1
abundance: .
CDR3aa: CASSSYRGPQETQYF
CDR3nt: TGTGCCAGCAGCTCCTACAGGGGGCCCCAAGAGACCCAGTACTTC

v_gene: TRBV4-1
j_gene: TRBJ2-2
d_gene: TRBD1
abundance: .
CDR3aa: CASSQLGGRPIITGELFF
CDR3nt: TGCGCCAGCAGCCAATTAGGGGGCCGCCCGATAATCACCGGGGAGCTGTTTTTT

v_gene: TRBV9
j_gene: TRBJ2-5
d_gene: TRBD2
abundance: few
CDR3aa: CASSVGLAGETQYF
CDR3nt: TGTGCCAGCAGCGTAGGGCTAGCGGGAGAGACCCAGTACTTC

v_gene: TRBV30
j_gene: TRBJ2-7
d_gene: TRBD1
abundance: few
CDR3aa: CAWDRGPIYEQYF
CDR3nt: TGTGCCTGGGACAGGGGGCCCATCTACGAGCAGTACTTC

v_gene: TRBV6-1
j_gene: TRBJ1-1
d_gene: .
abundance: few
CDR3aa: CASRASVNTEAFF
CDR3nt: TGTGCCAGCAGGGCCAGCGTGAACACTGAAGCTTTCTTT

v_gene: TRBV7-7
j_gene: TRBJ2-5
d_gene: .
abundance: .
CDR3aa: CASSLRRGQETQYF
CDR3nt: TGTGCCAGCAGCTTAAGGCGAGGGCAAGAGACCCAGTACTTC

v_gene: TRBV10-3
j_gene: TRBJ2-7
d_gene: TRBD1
abundance: few
CDR3aa: CAITPDRGSYEQYF
CDR3nt: TGTGCCATCACCCCAGACAGGGGCTCCTACGAGCAGTACTTC

v_gene: TRBV5-1
j_gene: TRBJ2-1
d_gene: .
abundance: .
CDR3aa: CASSLGSSAHEQFF
CDR3nt: TGCGCCAGCAGCTTGGGGTCGTCAGCCCATGAGCAGTTCTTC

v_gene: TRBV5-4
j_gene: TRBJ2-5
d_gene: TRBD2
abundance: few
CDR3aa: CASGASGGLQETQYF
CDR3nt: TGTGCCAGCGGGGCTAGCGGGGGCCTTCAAGAGACCCAGTACTTC

v_gene: TRBV7-8
j_gene: TRBJ2-7
d_gene: .
abundance: .
CDR3aa: CASSTRQAAYEQYF
CDR3nt: TGTGCCAGCAGCACCCGACAGGCTGCGTACGAGCAGTACTTC